This T cell receptor beta chain was recovered during a study of blood T cell repertoires in COVID-19. Background on the study: Samples taken during acute and convalescent COVID-19 were collected in the United States, Italy and Spain. The analysed material was cDNA or gDNA that came from T cells, B-cell-depleted T cells, or PBMCs.

Trimming left V 0 bases short and J 4 bases short, with 9 bases between. This CDR3 region has 14 residues. Germline V gene data show CDR1 as SGHTA and CDR2 as FQGNSA. Authors' methods: Reference gene primer amplification yielded estimated nucleated cell counts. Some clones are missing from TCRdb's copy, which holds only in-frame ones; the method was immunoSEQ multiplex PCR. Clonal size and the V and J genes are those of that table, whereas D and trimming came from the DNA. The table includes more than 150,000 clones, around nine tenths detected once. The gene calls are TRBV7-2 and TRBJ1-1; tentatively, D is TRBD1 (5 bases). This receptor was identified in a man aged 45-65 years with acute or convalescent COVID-19. The sequenced material came from peripheral blood. CDR3: CASSLAVQGTEAFF. In DNA form, the CDR3 reads TGTGCCAGCAGCTTAGCGGTGCAGGGCACTGAAGCTTTCTTT.